What follows are 32 T cell receptor beta chains derived from one specimen sequenced in a study of patients and donors after allogeneic stem cell transplantation. TCRdb re-analysed the RT-PCR reads in MiXCR, keeping a single row per CDR3 protein. The data contain some 960,000 distinct CDR3 sequences, roughly 18% of them singletons. The specimen was blood, either unsorted or a sorted T cell fraction (not recorded which). Every receptor here comes from a human donor who was either an allogeneic HSCT recipient or a stem cell or donor lymphocyte infusion donor (not recorded which). It is not recorded whose cells these are; they may come from a transplant donor.

This rearrangement joins TRBV21-1 to TRBJ2-7; the table's D call of TRBD1 was not tested on the DNA. TRBV21-1 is classified as a pseudogene. This CDR3 is built from 16 residues. In DNA form, the CDR3 reads TGTGCCAGCAGCAAAGAGCGGACATTGAGAGCTGGCGAGCAGTACTTC. Translated: CASSKERTLRAGEQYF.

The chain recombines TRBV5-1 with TRBJ1-5, with D maybe TRBD1 (6 bases). Trimming left V 1 base short and J 4 bases short, with 12 bases between. Germline-derived CDR1 and CDR2 are SGHRS and YFSETQ. CDR3 length equals 15 residues. The DNA for the CDR3 is TGCGCCAGCAGCTTGTTGTCAGGGGTAAATCAGCCCCAGCATTTT. The encoded protein is CASSLLSGVNQPQHF.

This clonotype came up a few times. This chain uses TRBV5-1 with TRBJ2-1, with a tentative D call TRBD1 (5 bases). The CDR3 sequence is 17 residues long. V was trimmed by 2 bases and J by 0 bases, leaving 15 bases between them. From germline, CDR1 is SGHRS and CDR2 YFSETQ. The CDR3 here is CASSLGRGANSYNEQFF. CDR3 nucleotides: TGCGCCAGCAGCTTAGGCCGTGGGGCGAACTCCTACAATGAGCAGTTCTTC.

This sequence joins TRBV12-3 or TRBV12-4 and TRBJ2-1, with TRBD2 matching over 12 bases. The ends lost 5 bases at V and 0 bases at J; junction bases unmatched: 2. CDR3 length equals 16 residues. The CDR3 sequence is CASSTSGRTSYNEQFF. Written as DNA, the CDR3 is TGTGCCAGCAGTACTAGCGGGAGGACCTCCTACAATGAGCAGTTCTTC.

This clonotype was picked up a small number of times. The genes are TRBV9 and TRBJ2-2, with a possible D match to TRBD2 (5 bases). CDR3 length equals 14 residues. Per the germline V gene, CDR1 is SGDLS and CDR2 is YYNGEE. Trimming took off 6 bases at V and 1 base at J, with 10 bases between the two ends. This CDR3 is CASIAGENTGELFF. The CDR3 bases are TGTGCCAGCATCGCCGGGGAGAACACCGGGGAGCTGTTTTTT.

This sequence joins TRBV20-1 and TRBJ2-7; TRBD2 matches 7 bases. The CDR3 sequence is 13 residues long. J was trimmed by 7 bases and V by 3 bases; bases with no gene match: 9. Germline lookup yields CDR1 DFQATT and CDR2 SNEGSKA (reference sequence). The CDR3 sequence: CSARTSSRGEQYF. CDR3 bases: TGCAGTGCTAGGACTAGCAGCCGTGGGGAGCAGTACTTC.

In its sample, this clonotype was seen a few times. This chain joins TRBV6-2 or TRBV6-3 and TRBJ2-5; D is uncertain. The CDR3 has 15 residues. Trimming left V 2 bases short and J 0 bases short, with 10 bases between. CDR1 is MNHEY, CDR2 SVGEGT, per germline. Written as DNA, the CDR3 is TGTGCCAGCAGTTACCGTTTGGTGTACCAAGAGACCCAGTACTTC. It yields the protein CASSYRLVYQETQYF.

The gene calls are TRBV6-4 and TRBJ2-5; 9 positions agree with TRBD2. The V and J ends lost 4 bases and 5 bases, in that order; junction bases with no gene match: 8. CDR3 length equals 15 residues. The germline CDR1 and CDR2 sequences are MRHNA and SNTAGT. DNA of the CDR3: TGTGCCAGCAGTGCGGCGGGAGGGCCTTCGGAGACCCAGTACTTC. Translated, it gives CASSAAGGPSETQYF.

This chain uses TRBV13 with TRBJ2-7; no reliable D call. The germline V gene encodes CDR1 PRHDT and CDR2 FYEKMQ (reference sequence). The CDR3 length is 14 residues. Trimming removed 8 bases from V and 2 bases from J, with 16 bases in between. In DNA form, the CDR3 reads TGTGCCAGCGGAGAGGCAGGCGAAACCTACGAGCAGTACTTC. This translates into CASGEAGETYEQYF.

The chain carries TRBV13 and TRBJ1-3; TRBD1 agrees at 9 bases. Trimming removed 3 bases from V and 3 bases from J; junction bases left unmatched: 6. This CDR3 comprises 16 residues. Germline CDR1 and CDR2: PRHDT and FYEKMQ (reference sequence). CDR3 region: CASSFRTGAYGNTIYF. In DNA form, the CDR3 reads TGTGCCAGCAGCTTTAGGACAGGGGCTTATGGAAACACCATATATTTT.

The rearrangement joins TRBV6-1 to TRBJ2-7; 7 bases map to TRBD1. Germline V gives CDR1 MNHNS, CDR2 SASEGT. This CDR3 region has 15 residues. V lost 7 bases and J lost 2; bases outside the gene matches: 11. CDR3 DNA sequence: TGTGCCAGCACCCATACTCCCGGACAGGCCTACGAGCAGTACTTC. Its translation is CASTHTPGQAYEQYF.

As for this clonotype: The junction differs from germline at one of its ends, possibly a read error. This chain links TRBV20-1 with TRBJ2-5, with D perhaps matching TRBD1 (6 bases). Germline V gene data show CDR1 as DFQATT and CDR2 as SNEGSKA (reference sequence). The CDR3 contains 14 residues. CDR3 coding DNA: TGCAGTGCCAGAGACACAGGGAAACAAGAGACCCAGTACTTC. Its translation: CSARDTGKQETQYF.

A few counts support this clonotype. V gene TRBV29-1 combines with J gene TRBJ1-5, with D hard to call. The V gene lost 5 bases and the J gene lost 1 base, with 9 bases spanning the gap. CDR1 SQVTM and CDR2 ANQGSEA come from the germline V gene. This CDR3 contains 13 residues. DNA for the CDR3: TGCAGCGTTCAAACGTTAAGCAATCAGCCCCAGCATTTT. Amino acids: CSVQTLSNQPQHF. The complete variable domain, with remaining parts taken from reference TRBV29-1 and TRBJ1-5, reads SAVISQKPSRDICQRGTSLTIQCQVDSQVTMMFWYRQQPGQSLTLIATANQGSEATYESGFVIDKFPISRPNLTFSTLTVSNMSPEDSSIYLCSVQTLSNQPQHFGDGTRLSIL.

This clonotype was counted only a few times. V is TRBV7-9 and J is TRBJ1-4; unclear D gene. Trimming stripped 6 bases from V and 10 bases from J, with 24 bases between. The CDR3 is 16 residues long. Germline loops: CDR1 SEHNR, CDR2 FQNEAQ (reference sequence). CDR3 DNA: TGTGCCAGCAGTCTTGCAACCGGGTCTCAGGAGGGAAAACTGTTTTTT. Residues: CASSLATGSQEGKLFF.

This chain uses TRBV18 with TRBJ1-2; a weak D match, TRBD1 (6 bases). Per the germline V gene, CDR1 is KGHSH and CDR2 is LQKENI. The CDR3 runs 15 residues. With 3 bases removed from V and 4 bases from J, the gap between germline ends came to 15 bases. The CDR3 coding sequence is TGTGCCAGCTCACCTTCAGGGGACCTACTCTATGGCTACACCTTC. Its translation is CASSPSGDLLYGYTF.

This clonotype has a count of ten or more. V is TRBV12-3 or TRBV12-4 and J is TRBJ1-1; the D gene is possibly TRBD1 (5 bases). The V end lost 2 bases, the J end lost 4 bases, and 14 bases lay between the germline ends. CDR3 length: 15 amino acids. The DNA of the CDR3 is TGTGCCAGCAGTTTAACGACGGGGGATACCACTGAAGCTTTCTTT. Protein sequence: CASSLTTGDTTEAFF.

Only a few counts were recorded for this clonotype. This chain uses TRBV5-1 with TRBJ1-3; TRBD1 agrees at 7 bases. CDR3 length: 15 residues. After removal of 3 bases from V and 2 bases from J, the junction contained 5 bases not matched to a gene. Germline CDR1 and CDR2: SGHRS and YFSETQ. This CDR3 reads CASSSQGTTGNTIYF. The CDR3 DNA is TGCGCCAGCAGCTCACAGGGGACCACTGGAAACACCATATATTTT.

This clonotype was detected only a few times. The chain has TRBV6-1 and TRBJ1-1; weak D call: TRBD1 (6 bases). Trimming removed 8 bases from V and 5 bases from J, with 18 bases in between. The CDR3 length is 14 residues. Germline CDR1 MNHNS, CDR2 SASEGT. CDR3 nucleotides: TGTGCCAGCGGCATACAGGGTCCCGCTACTGAAGCTTTCTTT. Amino acid sequence: CASGIQGPATEAFF.

This clonotype occurred a few times. V and J are TRBV6-2 or TRBV6-3 and TRBJ2-7; 9 bases are a match to TRBD1. V was pared by 2 bases and J by 7 bases, with 12 bases of the junction left unmatched. Germline values: CDR1 MNHEY, CDR2 SVGEGT. The CDR3 length is 16 residues. The CDR3 loop reads CASSYKDRGPMGEQYF. CDR3 DNA: TGTGCCAGCAGTTACAAGGACAGGGGCCCCATGGGAGAGCAGTACTTC.

V and J are TRBV20-1 and TRBJ1-2; D not certain. This CDR3 has 15 amino acids. Trimming took 4 bases from V and 5 from J, leaving 20 bases between them. Germline V lookup: CDR1 DFQATT, CDR2 SNEGSKA (reference sequence). CDR3 nucleotide sequence: TGCAGTGCTATCGTCCAACAACTAGATCGTTATGGCTACACCTTC. Its translation is CSAIVQQLDRYGYTF.

This clonotype has only a few counts. The V gene is TRBV24-1, the J gene TRBJ2-5, with 10 bases lining up with TRBD1. This CDR3 is built from 15 residues. The junction had 5 bases not matched to a gene; V was cut back by 3 bases and J by 5 bases. Germline lookup yields CDR1 KGHDR and CDR2 SFDVKD. The chain's CDR3 is CATSDRDRGDETQYF. The CDR3 DNA follows: TGTGCCACCAGTGATCGGGACAGGGGAGATGAGACCCAGTACTTC.

The chain links TRBV5-1 to TRBJ2-3; the D gene is possibly TRBD1 (5 bases). Looked up from germline, CDR1 is SGHRS and CDR2 is YFSETQ. There are 17 residues in the CDR3. The V and J ends lost 0 bases and 5 bases respectively, with 19 bases between them. Here the CDR3 DNA reads TGCGCCAGCAGCTTGGAAGGGGCCAGCCTCCCCGGAGATACGCAGTATTTT. Residues: CASSLEGASLPGDTQYF.

J is TRBJ1-2 and V is TRBV15; TRBD1 matches at 7 bases. V was clipped by 0 bases and J by 8 bases; unmatched bases: 3. CDR3 length: 13 residues. The germline V gene has CDR1 LNHNV and CDR2 YYDKDF (reference sequence). The CDR3 region has the DNA TGTGCCACCAGCAGAGAAGGGGGCTGGGGCTACACCTTC. As protein: CATSREGGWGYTF.

This clonotype has a handful of counts. The chain employs TRBV9 and TRBJ2-3, with no clear D. The CDR3 spans 14 residues. Germline V gene data show CDR1 as SGDLS and CDR2 as YYNGEE. V lost 0 bases and J 3 bases, leaving 8 bases between the germline ends. The DNA for the CDR3 is TGTGCCAGCAGCGTAGGTGGGGTTACAGATACGCAGTATTTT. This translates into CASSVGGVTDTQYF.

This clonotype was detected only a few times. The chain employs TRBV7-6 and TRBJ1-6, with D possibly matching TRBD1 (6 bases). The germline V gene has CDR1 SGHVS and CDR2 FNYEAQ. This CDR3 comprises 16 residues. V lost 5 bases and J lost 4, with 15 bases in between. The CDR3 protein is CASSQDSVGYNSPLHF. CDR3 bases: TGTGCCAGCAGCCAGGACAGCGTAGGTTATAATTCACCCCTCCACTTT.

The V and J genes are TRBV5-5 and TRBJ2-5, with D unresolved. Trimming removed 5 bases from V and 2 bases from J, with 16 bases in between. This CDR3 region has 15 residues. Germline V gives CDR1 SGHKS, CDR2 YYEKEE (reference sequence). CDR3 in amino acids: CASRSLDPPQETQYF. The CDR3 DNA reads TGTGCCAGCAGGTCCCTCGATCCTCCTCAAGAGACCCAGTACTTC.

The rearrangement uses TRBV29-1 and TRBJ2-7; 9 bases agree with TRBD2. The CDR3 extends over 15 amino acids. Trimming at V came to 4 bases and at J to 3 bases, leaving 10 bases not matched to a gene. Germline V CDR1 and CDR2: SQVTM, ANQGSEA. CDR3 in amino acids: CSVGFPAGGHYEQYF. CDR3 coding DNA: TGCAGCGTTGGTTTTCCAGCGGGGGGCCACTACGAGCAGTACTTC.

The J gene is TRBJ1-3, the V gene TRBV3-1; D perhaps matches TRBD1 (6 bases). Trimming left V 3 bases short and J 2 bases short, with 11 bases between. This CDR3 spans 15 amino acids. Germline V gene data show CDR1 as LGHDT and CDR2 as YNNKEL (reference sequence). CDR3 sequence (DNA): TGTGCCAGCAGCCATACACAGGGAACTGGAAACACCATATATTTT. The encoded protein is CASSHTQGTGNTIYF.

The chain has TRBV18 and TRBJ2-2; D is tentatively TRBD1 or TRBD2 (5 bases each). The CDR3 is 16 residues long. CDR1 KGHSH and CDR2 LQKENI come from the germline V gene. V lost 3 bases and J lost 3, with 14 bases in between. The CDR3 spells CASSPPLPGHTGELFF. The CDR3 DNA follows: TGTGCCAGCTCACCCCCCTTGCCGGGACACACCGGGGAGCTGTTTTTT. Using reference TRBV18 and TRBJ2-2 for the parts outside the CDR3, the full variable domain is NAGVMQNPRHLVRRRGQEARLRCSPMKGHSHVYWYRQLPEEGLKFMVYLQKENIIDESGMPKERFSAEFPKEGPSILRIQQVVRGDSAAYFCASSPPLPGHTGELFFGEGSRLTVL.

The chain joins TRBV24-1 to TRBJ2-2; the D gene is possibly TRBD1 (6 bases). V lost 9 bases and J 2 bases, leaving 15 bases between the germline ends. The CDR3 totals 15 residues. Germline V lookup: CDR1 KGHDR, CDR2 SFDVKD. The DNA for the CDR3 is TGTGCCACCGGCGCCGGGACACCTAACACCGGGGAGCTGTTTTTT. The encoded protein is CATGAGTPNTGELFF.

This chain uses TRBV3-1 with TRBJ2-1; possibly TRBD2 for D (7 bases). Trimming left V 0 bases short and J 3 bases short, with 12 bases between. There are 16 residues in the CDR3. Germline values: CDR1 LGHDT, CDR2 YNNKEL (reference sequence). The CDR3 DNA sequence: TGTGCCAGCAGCCAAGATGGGGGGGGGCACTACAATGAGCAGTTCTTC. It is translated as CASSQDGGGHYNEQFF.

The rearrangement uses TRBV9 and TRBJ2-1, with 11 bases that match TRBD1. Germline values: CDR1 SGDLS, CDR2 YYNGEE. Trimming took 4 bases from V and 0 from J; bases not matched to a gene: 9. The CDR3 consists of 18 residues. CDR3 DNA sequence: TGTGCCAGCAGCACTGGACAGGGGGCCCTTTCCTCCTACAATGAGCAGTTCTTC. Its translation is CASSTGQGALSSYNEQFF.